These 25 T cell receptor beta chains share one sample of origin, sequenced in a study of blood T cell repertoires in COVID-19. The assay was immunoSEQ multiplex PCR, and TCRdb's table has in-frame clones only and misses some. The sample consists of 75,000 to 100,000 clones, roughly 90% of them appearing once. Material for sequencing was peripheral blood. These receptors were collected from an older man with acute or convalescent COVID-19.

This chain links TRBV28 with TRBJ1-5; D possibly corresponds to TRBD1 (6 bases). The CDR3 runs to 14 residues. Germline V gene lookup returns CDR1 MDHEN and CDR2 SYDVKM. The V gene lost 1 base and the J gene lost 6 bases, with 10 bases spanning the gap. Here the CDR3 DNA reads TGTGCCAGCAGTTTATTAACAGGGCGTCAGCCCCAGCATTTT. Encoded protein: CASSLLTGRQPQHF.

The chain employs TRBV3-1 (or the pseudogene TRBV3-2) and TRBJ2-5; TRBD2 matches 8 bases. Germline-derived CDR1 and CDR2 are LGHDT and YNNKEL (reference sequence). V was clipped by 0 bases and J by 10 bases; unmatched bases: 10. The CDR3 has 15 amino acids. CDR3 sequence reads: CASSQDLGTSMNQYF. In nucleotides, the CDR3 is TGTGCCAGCAGCCAAGATCTAGGGACTAGTATGAACCAGTACTTC.

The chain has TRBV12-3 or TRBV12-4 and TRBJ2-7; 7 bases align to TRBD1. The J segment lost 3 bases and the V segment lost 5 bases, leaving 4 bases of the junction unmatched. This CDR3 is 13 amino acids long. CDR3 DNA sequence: TGTGCCAGCAGTATGGGACAGATCTACGAGCAGTACTTC. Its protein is CASSMGQIYEQYF.

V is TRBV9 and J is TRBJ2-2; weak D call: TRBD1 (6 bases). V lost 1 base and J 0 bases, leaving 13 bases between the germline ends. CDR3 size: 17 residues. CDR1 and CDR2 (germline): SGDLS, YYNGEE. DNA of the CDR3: TGTGCCAGCAGCGTAACGAGGGGGACGGCGAACACCGGGGAGCTGTTTTTT. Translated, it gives CASSVTRGTANTGELFF.

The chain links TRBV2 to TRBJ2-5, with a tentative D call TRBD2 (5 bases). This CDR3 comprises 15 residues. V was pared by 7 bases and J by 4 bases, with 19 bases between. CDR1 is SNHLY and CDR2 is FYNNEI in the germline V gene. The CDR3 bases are TGTGCCAGCAAGCTGGACGGGGTCAAGGGAGAGACCCAGTACTTC. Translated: CASKLDGVKGETQYF.

CDR3 DNA sequence: TGTGCCAGCAGTTACCGGTTTACGGGGTACACCGGGGAGCTGTTTTTT. It translates to CASSYRFTGYTGELFF. V gene TRBV6-5 combines with J gene TRBJ2-2; a possible D gene is TRBD2 (5 bases). Germline V gives CDR1 MNHEY, CDR2 SVGAGI. Trimming removed 2 bases from V and 3 bases from J, with 13 bases in between. This CDR3 region has 16 residues.

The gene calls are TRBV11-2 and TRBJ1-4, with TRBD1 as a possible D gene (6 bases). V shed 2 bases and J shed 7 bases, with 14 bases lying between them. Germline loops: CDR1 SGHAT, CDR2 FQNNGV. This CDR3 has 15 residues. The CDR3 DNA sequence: TGTGCCAGCAGCTTATCCACAGGGTATAGTGAAAAACTGTTTTTT. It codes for CASSLSTGYSEKLFF.

Written as DNA, the CDR3 is TGTGCCAGCAGCTTTGACACCGGAGGGATAAATGAGCAGTTCTTC. As protein: CASSFDTGGINEQFF. The chain is built from TRBV5-4 and TRBJ2-1; D perhaps matches TRBD2 (6 bases). The CDR3 has 15 amino acids. Germline V CDR1 and CDR2: SGHNT, YYREEE (reference sequence). Trimming shortened V by 2 bases and J by 7 bases, and 16 bases separated the two germline ends.

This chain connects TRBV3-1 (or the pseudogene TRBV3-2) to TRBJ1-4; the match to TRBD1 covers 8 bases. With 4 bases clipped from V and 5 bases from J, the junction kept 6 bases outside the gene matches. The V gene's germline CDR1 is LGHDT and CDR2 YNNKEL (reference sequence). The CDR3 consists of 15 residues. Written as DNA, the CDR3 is TGTGCCAGCAGCCCCTGGACAGGGAAAAATGAAAAACTGTTTTTT. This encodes CASSPWTGKNEKLFF.

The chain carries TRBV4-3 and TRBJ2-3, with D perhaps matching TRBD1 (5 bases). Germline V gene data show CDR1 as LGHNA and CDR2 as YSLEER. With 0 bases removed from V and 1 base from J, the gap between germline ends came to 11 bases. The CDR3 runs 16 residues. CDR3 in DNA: TGCGCCAGCAGCCAAGAGACGGCCAGGGGCACAGATACGCAGTATTTT. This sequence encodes CASSQETARGTDTQYF.

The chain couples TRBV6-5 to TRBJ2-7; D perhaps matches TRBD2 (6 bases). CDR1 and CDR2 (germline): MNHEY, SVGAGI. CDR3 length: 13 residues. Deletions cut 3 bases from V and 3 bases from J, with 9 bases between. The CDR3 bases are TGTGCCAGCAGTTATGGGGGGATCTACGAGCAGTACTTC. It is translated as CASSYGGIYEQYF.

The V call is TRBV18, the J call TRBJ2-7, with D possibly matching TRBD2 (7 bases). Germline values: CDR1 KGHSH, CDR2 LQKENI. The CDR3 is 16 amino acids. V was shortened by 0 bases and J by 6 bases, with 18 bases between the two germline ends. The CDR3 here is CASSPPVSRGASEQYF. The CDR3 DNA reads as TGTGCCAGCTCACCACCAGTAAGCCGGGGGGCCTCCGAGCAGTACTTC.

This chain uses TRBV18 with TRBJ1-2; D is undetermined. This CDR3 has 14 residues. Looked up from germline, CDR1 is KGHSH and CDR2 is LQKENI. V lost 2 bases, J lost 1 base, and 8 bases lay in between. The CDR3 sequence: CASSPTEGNYGYTF. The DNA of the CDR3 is TGTGCCAGCTCACCAACTGAGGGTAACTATGGCTACACCTTC.

DNA for the CDR3: TGTGCCAGCAACCTGGGACTAGGGACAGATACGCAGTATTTT. Its translation is CASNLGLGTDTQYF. The J gene is TRBJ2-3, the V gene TRBV3-1 (or the pseudogene TRBV3-2), with 8 positions matching TRBD2. The germline V gene encodes CDR1 LGHDT and CDR2 YNNKEL (reference sequence). The CDR3 contains 14 residues. V dropped 7 bases and J dropped 3; count of bases not matched to a gene: 6.

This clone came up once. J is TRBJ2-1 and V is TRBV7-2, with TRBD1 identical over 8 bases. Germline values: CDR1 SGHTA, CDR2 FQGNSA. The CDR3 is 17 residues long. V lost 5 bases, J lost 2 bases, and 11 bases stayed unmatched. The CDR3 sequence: CASSPQGAGLTYNEQFF. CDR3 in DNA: TGTGCCAGCAGCCCCCAGGGGGCGGGGCTAACCTACAATGAGCAGTTCTTC.

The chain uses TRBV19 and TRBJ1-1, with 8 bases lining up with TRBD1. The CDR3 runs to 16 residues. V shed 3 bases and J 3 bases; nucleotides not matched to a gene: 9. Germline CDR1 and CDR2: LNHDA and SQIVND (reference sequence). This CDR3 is CASSIRAGGLYTEAFF. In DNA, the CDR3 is TGTGCCAGTAGTATTAGAGCAGGGGGCCTCTACACTGAAGCTTTCTTT.

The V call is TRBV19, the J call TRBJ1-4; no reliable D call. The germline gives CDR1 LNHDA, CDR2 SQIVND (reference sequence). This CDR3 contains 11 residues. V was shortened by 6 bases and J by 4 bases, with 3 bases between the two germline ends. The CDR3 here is CASSLNEKLFF. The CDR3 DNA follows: TGTGCCAGTAGCCTTAATGAAAAACTGTTTTTT.

This CDR3 reads CASSLGQGAHTGELFF. The CDR3 DNA sequence: TGTGCCAGCAGTTTAGGACAGGGGGCGCATACCGGGGAGCTGTTTTTT. The chain carries TRBV6-5 and TRBJ2-2; 11 nucleotides line up with TRBD1. This CDR3 is 16 amino acids long. Germline CDR1 and CDR2: MNHEY and SVGAGI. The junction had 6 bases not matched to a gene; V was cut back by 4 bases and J by 5 bases.

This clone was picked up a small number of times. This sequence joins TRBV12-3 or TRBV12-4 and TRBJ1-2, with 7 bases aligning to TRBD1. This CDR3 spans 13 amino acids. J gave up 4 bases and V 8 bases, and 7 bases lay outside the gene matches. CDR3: CASFQGVGYGYTF. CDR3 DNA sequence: TGTGCCAGCTTCCAGGGGGTCGGCTATGGCTACACCTTC.

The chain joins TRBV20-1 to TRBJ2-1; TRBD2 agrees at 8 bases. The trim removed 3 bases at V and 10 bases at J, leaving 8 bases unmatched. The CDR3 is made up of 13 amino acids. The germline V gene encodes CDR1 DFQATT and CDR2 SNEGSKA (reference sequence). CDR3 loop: CSASLAGRHEQFF. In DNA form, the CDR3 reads TGCAGTGCTAGTTTAGCGGGGCGGCACGAGCAGTTCTTC.

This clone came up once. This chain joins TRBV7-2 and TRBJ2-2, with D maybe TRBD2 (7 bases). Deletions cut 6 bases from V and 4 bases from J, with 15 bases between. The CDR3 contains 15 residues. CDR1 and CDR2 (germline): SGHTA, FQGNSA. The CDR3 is CASRRGGQGTGELFF. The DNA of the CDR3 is TGTGCCAGCAGGAGGGGGGGCCAGGGCACCGGGGAGCTGTTTTTT.

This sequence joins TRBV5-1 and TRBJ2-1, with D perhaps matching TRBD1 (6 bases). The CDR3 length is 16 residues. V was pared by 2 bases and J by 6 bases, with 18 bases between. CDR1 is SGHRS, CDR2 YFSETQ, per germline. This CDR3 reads CASSFSPGQNGNEQFF. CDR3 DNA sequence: TGCGCCAGCAGCTTCTCCCCAGGACAGAACGGCAATGAGCAGTTCTTC.

The CDR3 coding sequence is TGTGCCAGCAGTTACTCCGGGCCAAGGGGTGAAAAACTGTTTTTT. It encodes CASSYSGPRGEKLFF. The chain has TRBV6-5 and TRBJ1-4; TRBD1 might be the D (5 bases). Germline assignment: CDR1 MNHEY and CDR2 SVGAGI. The V end lost 0 bases, the J end lost 7 bases, and 12 bases lay between the germline ends. This CDR3 is 15 amino acids long.

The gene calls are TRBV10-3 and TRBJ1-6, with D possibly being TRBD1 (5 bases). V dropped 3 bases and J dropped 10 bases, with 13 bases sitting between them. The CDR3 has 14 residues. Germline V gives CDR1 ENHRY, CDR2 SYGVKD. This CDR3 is CAISDGEGRSPLHF. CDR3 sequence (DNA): TGTGCCATCAGTGATGGAGAGGGGAGGTCACCCCTCCACTTT.

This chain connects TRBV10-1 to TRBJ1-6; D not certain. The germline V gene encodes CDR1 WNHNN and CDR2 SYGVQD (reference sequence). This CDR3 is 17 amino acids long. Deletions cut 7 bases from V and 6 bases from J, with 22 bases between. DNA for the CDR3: TGCGCCAGCAACGGACGCCGGGGTATCGTTAGTAATTCACCCCTCCACTTT. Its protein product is CASNGRRGIVSNSPLHF.